This T cell receptor (beta chain) was retrieved from a study of response to subunit inactivated influenza vaccine. The CDR3 is 14 amino acids. From germline, CDR1 is LNHNV and CDR2 YYDKDF (reference sequence). Deletions cut 5 bases from V and 9 bases from J, with 17 bases between. MiXCR, run by TCRdb on the RT-PCR reads, gives a single entry per CDR3 protein. The sample has about 540,000 distinct CDR3 sequences; roughly a quarter are singletons. This same sample was also taken into another study, of T cells expressing NK-cell markers. That paper notes: TCR beta cDNA was generated via 5'RACE template switching incorporating UMIs. Among eight sequenced donors, seven carried HCMV seropositivity while one was seronegative. Where a few donors were concerned, these clonotypes also led the CD3+CD56-NKG2C+ fraction. The HCMV specificity of the expanded NKG2C+ T cell clones stayed unresolved.

The clonotype was recovered from a man aged 50-59 years who received an inactivated influenza vaccine. The specimen was CD4+ T cells sorted from PBMCs, collected 11 to 12 days after vaccination. The rearrangement links TRBV15 to TRBJ1-5, with a weak D call TRBD1 (6 bases). The CDR3 coding sequence is TGTGCCACCAGCGGGGACACAGGGTTAGGGCCCCAGCATTTT. As protein: CATSGDTGLGPQHF.